What follows is one T cell receptor (beta chain) and its context. The data are from a study of Ad26.COV2.S vaccination and SARS-CoV-2 variants. Treatment here: some 20 received Ad26.COV2.S at low or high dose, single or two shots; 5 received placebo; per-sample allocation not given. Vaccine and placebo recipients were sampled on day 63 after the first injection. Data came from immunoSEQ multiplex PCR; TCRdb stores just in-frame clones and leaves some out. The table lists hundreds of thousands of clones, around 90% of them singletons. CDR1 and CDR2 (germline): LGHNA, YSLEER. The CDR3 consists of 15 residues. V was cut by 1 base and J by 0 bases, with 7 bases left in between.

J is TRBJ1-5 and V is TRBV4-3; D remains unclear. The receptor's source is a person aged 18-65 years who received the Ad26.COV2.S COVID-19 vaccine or a placebo. Specimen: peripheral blood, collected in a trial of Ad26.COV2.S vaccine versus placebo. In nucleotides, the CDR3 is TGCGCCAGCAGCCAAGGAGGGTATAGCAATCAGCCCCAGCATTTT. This codes for CASSQGGYSNQPQHF.